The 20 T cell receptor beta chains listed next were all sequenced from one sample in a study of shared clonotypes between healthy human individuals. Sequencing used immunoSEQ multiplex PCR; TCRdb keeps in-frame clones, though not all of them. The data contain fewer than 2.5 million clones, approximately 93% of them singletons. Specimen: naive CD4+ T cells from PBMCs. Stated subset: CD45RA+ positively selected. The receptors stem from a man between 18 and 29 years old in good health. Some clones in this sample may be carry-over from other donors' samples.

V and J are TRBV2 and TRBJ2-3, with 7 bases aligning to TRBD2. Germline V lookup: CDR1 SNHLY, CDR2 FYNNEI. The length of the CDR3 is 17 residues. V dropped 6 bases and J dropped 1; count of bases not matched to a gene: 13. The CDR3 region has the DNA TGTGCCAGCAGCCTACCCCTAGCGGCCGGGGGCACAGATACGCAGTATTTT. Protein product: CASSLPLAAGGTDTQYF.

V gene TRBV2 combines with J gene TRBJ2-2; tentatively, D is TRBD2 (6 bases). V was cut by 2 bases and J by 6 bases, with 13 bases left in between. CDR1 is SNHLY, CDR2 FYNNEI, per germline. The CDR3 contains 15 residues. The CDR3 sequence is CASSEINGGPGELFF. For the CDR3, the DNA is TGTGCCAGCAGTGAAATTAACGGGGGTCCCGGGGAGCTGTTTTTT.

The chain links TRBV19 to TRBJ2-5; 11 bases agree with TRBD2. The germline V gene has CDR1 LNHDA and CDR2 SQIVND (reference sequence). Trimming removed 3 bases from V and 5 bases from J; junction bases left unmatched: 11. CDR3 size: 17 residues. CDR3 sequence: CASSIGTSGSVLETQYF. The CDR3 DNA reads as TGTGCCAGTAGTATCGGTACTAGCGGGAGTGTACTGGAGACCCAGTACTTC.

The CDR3 reads CASSENRFYTF. The CDR3 DNA reads TGTGCCAGCAGTGAGAATCGGTTCTACACCTTC. The chain has TRBV2 and TRBJ1-2; D call uncertain. Germline CDR1 is SNHLY and CDR2 is FYNNEI. V shed 3 bases and J shed 10 bases, with 9 bases lying between them. This CDR3 has 11 amino acids.

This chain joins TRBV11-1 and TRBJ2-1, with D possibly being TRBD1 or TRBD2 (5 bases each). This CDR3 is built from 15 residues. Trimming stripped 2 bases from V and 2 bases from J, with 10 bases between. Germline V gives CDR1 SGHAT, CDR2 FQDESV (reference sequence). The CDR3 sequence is CASSLTTGPYNEQFF. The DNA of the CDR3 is TGTGCCAGCAGCTTAACTACGGGGCCCTACAATGAGCAGTTCTTC.

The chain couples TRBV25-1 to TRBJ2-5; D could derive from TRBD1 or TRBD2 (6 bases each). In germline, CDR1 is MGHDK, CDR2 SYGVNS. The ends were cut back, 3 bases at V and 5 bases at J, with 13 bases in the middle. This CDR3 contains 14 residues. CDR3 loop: CASSDSGALETQYF. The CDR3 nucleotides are TGTGCCAGCAGTGATTCGGGGGCGCTGGAGACCCAGTACTTC.

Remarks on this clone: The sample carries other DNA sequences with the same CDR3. The CDR3 nucleotides are TGCGCCAGCAGCTTTGATCGGAATTCACCCCTCCACTTT. Its protein is CASSFDRNSPLHF. The chain has TRBV5-1 and TRBJ1-6, with unresolved D. The CDR3 extends over 13 amino acids. Trimming shortened V by 2 bases and J by 7 bases, and 7 bases separated the two germline ends. The germline gives CDR1 SGHRS, CDR2 YFSETQ. Full variable domain (outside the CDR3, taken from reference TRBV5-1 and TRBJ1-6): KAGVTQTPRYLIKTRGQQVTLSCSPISGHRSVSWYQQTPGQGLQFLFEYFSETQRNKGNFPGRFSGRQFSNSRSEMNVSTLELGDSALYLCASSFDRNSPLHFGNGTRLTVT.

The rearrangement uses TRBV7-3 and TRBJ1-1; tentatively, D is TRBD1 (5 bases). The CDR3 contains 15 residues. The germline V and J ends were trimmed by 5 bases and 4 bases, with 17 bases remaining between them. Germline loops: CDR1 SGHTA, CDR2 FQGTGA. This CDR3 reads CASSPRAGARTEAFF. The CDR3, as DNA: TGTGCCAGCAGCCCAAGGGCCGGGGCCCGCACTGAAGCTTTCTTT.

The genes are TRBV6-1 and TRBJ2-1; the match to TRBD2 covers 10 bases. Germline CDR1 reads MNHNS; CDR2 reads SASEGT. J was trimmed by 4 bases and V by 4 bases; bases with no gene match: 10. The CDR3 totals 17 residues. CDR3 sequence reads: CASSGKRLAGSYNEQFF. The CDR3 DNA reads TGTGCCAGCAGTGGAAAAAGACTAGCGGGTTCTTACAATGAGCAGTTCTTC.

CDR3 sequence: CASSGSGRATGELFF. CDR3 coding DNA: TGTGCCAGCAGTGGGAGCGGGAGGGCCACCGGGGAGCTGTTTTTT. V is TRBV2 and J is TRBJ2-2; 10 bases are a match to TRBD2. CDR3 length: 15 residues. In germline, CDR1 is SNHLY, CDR2 FYNNEI. With V trimmed by 4 bases and J by 4 bases, 3 bases remained unmatched.

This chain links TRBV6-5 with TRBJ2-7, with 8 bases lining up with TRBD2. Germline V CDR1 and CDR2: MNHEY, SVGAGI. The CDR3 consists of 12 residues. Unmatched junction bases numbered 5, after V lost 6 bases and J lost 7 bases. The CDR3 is CASSQRGGEQYF. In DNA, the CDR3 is TGTGCCAGCAGCCAACGGGGGGGGGAGCAGTACTTC.

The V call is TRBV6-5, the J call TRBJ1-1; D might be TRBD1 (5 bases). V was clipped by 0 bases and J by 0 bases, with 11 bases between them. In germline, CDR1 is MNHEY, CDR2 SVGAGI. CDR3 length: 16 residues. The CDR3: CASSYSRQNMNTEAFF. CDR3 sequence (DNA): TGTGCCAGCAGTTACTCGAGACAGAACATGAACACTGAAGCTTTCTTT.

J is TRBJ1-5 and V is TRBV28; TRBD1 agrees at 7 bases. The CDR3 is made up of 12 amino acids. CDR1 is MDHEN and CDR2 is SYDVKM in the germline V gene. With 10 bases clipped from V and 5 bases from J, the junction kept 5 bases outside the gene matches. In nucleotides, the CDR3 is TGTGCCATAGGGGGCTTGGATCAGCCCCAGCATTTT. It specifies CAIGGLDQPQHF. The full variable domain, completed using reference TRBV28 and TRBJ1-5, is DVKVTQSSRYLVKRTGEKVFLECVQDMDHENMFWYRQDPGLGLRLIYFSYDVKMKEKGDIPEGYSVSREKKERFSLILESASTNQTSMYLCAIGGLDQPQHFGDGTRLSIL.

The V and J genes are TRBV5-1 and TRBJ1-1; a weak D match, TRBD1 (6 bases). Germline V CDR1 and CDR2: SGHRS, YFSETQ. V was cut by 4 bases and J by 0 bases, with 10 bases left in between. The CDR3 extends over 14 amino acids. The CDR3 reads CASSPGTMNTEAFF. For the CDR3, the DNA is TGCGCCAGCAGCCCCGGGACAATGAACACTGAAGCTTTCTTT.

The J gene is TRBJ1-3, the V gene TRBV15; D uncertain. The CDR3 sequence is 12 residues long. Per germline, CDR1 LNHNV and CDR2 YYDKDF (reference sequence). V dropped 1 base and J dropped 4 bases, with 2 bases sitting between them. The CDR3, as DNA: TGTGCCACCAGCAGAGCAGGAAACACCATATATTTT. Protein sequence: CATSRAGNTIYF. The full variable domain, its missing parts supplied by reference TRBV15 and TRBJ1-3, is DAMVIQNPRYQVTQFGKPVTLSCSQTLNHNVMYWYQQKSSQAPKLLFHYYDKDFNNEADTPDNFQSRRPNTSFCFLDIRSPGLGDTAMYLCATSRAGNTIYFGEGSWLTVV.

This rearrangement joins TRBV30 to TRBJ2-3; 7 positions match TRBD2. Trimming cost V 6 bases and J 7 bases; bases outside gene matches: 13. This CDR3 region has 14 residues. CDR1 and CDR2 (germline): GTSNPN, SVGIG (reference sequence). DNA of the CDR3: TGTGCCTGCACCGGGGGACCGGGGGGAAATACGCAGTATTTT. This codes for CACTGGPGGNTQYF.

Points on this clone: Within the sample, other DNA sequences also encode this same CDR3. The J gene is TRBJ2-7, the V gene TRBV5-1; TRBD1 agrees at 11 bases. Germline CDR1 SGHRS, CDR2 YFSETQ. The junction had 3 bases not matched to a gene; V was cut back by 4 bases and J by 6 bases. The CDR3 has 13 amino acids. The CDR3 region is CASSGGQGGEQYF. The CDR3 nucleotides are TGCGCCAGCAGCGGGGGACAGGGGGGCGAGCAGTACTTC.

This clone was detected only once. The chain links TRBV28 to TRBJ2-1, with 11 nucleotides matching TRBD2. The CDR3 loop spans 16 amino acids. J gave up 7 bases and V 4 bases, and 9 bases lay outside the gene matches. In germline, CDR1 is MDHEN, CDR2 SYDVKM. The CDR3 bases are TGTGCCAGCAGTTCCGTAGCGGGAGGGCCTATGAATGAGCAGTTCTTC. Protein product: CASSSVAGGPMNEQFF.

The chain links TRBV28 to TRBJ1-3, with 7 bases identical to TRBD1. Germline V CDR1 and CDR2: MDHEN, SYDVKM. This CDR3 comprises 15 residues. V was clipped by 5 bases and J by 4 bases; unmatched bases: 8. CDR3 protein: CASSPTGVTGNTIYF. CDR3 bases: TGTGCCAGCAGTCCCACAGGGGTGACCGGAAACACCATATATTTT.

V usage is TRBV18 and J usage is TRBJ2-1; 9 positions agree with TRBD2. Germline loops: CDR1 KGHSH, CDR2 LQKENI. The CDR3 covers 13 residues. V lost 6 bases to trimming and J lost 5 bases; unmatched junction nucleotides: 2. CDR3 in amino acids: CASSGTSHNEQFF. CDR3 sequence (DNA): TGTGCCAGCTCCGGGACTAGCCACAATGAGCAGTTCTTC.